This T cell receptor (beta chain) is drawn from a study of long-term antiretroviral therapy in people with HIV. Run at survey level, the immunoSEQ assay was version v3.0. Assay: immunoSEQ multiplex PCR; the TCRdb copy retains only in-frame clones and omits some. The table lists around 39,000 clones, around 83% of them singletons. Deletions cut 0 bases from V and 6 bases from J, with 9 bases between. This CDR3 contains 14 residues. Germline V gene lookup returns CDR1 MGHDK and CDR2 SYGVNS. The chain links TRBV25-1 to TRBJ1-5; D call uncertain. The clonotype comes from a man between 18 and 35 years old with HIV. Sequencing used unsorted PBMCs, obtained 1 year after starting antiretroviral therapy. CDR3 in amino acids: CASSEYGEGQPQHF. The CDR3 region has the DNA TGTGCCAGCAGTGAATATGGGGAGGGTCAGCCCCAGCATTTT. Filled out from reference TRBV25-1 and TRBJ1-5, the complete variable domain reads EADIYQTPRYLVIGTGKKITLECSQTMGHDKMYWYQQDPGMELHLIHYSYGVNSTEKGDLSSESTVSRIRTEHFPLTLESARPSHTSQYLCASSEYGEGQPQHFGDGTRLSIL.